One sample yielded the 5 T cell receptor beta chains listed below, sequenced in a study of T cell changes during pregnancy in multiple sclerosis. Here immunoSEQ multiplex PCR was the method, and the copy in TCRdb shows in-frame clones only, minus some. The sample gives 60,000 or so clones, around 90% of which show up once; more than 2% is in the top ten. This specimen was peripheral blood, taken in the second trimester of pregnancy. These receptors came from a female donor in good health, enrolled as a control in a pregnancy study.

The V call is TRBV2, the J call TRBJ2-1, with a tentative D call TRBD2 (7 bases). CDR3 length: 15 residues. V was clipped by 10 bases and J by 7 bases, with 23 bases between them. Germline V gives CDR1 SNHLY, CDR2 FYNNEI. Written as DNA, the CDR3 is TGTGCCACAAAAAGGGGGGGGCTTTCGGGGAATGAGCAGTTCTTC. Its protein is CATKRGGLSGNEQFF.

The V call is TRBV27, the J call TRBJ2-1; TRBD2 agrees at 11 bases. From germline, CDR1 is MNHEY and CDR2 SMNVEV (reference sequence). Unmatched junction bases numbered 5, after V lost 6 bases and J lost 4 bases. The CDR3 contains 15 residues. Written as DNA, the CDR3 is TGTGCCAGCAGCCCCGGGACTAGCGGTTACAATGAGCAGTTCTTC. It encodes CASSPGTSGYNEQFF.

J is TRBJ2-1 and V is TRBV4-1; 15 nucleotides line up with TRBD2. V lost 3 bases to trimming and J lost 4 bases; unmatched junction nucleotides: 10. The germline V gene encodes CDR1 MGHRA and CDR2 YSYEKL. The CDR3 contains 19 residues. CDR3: CASSHPGLAGGFEYNEQFF. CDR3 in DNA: TGCGCCAGCAGCCACCCTGGACTAGCGGGGGGGTTTGAATACAATGAGCAGTTCTTC.

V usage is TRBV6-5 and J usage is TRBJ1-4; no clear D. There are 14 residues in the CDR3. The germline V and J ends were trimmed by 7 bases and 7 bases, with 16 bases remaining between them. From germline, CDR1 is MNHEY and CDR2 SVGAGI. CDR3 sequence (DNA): TGTGCCAGCACCCACGATTCGGGGTTTGAAAAACTGTTTTTT. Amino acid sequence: CASTHDSGFEKLFF.

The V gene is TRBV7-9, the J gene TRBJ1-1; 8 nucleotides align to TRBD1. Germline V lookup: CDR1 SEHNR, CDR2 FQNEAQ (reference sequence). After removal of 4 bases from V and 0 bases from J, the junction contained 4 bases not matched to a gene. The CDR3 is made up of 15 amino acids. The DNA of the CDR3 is TGTGCCAGCAGCTCCTGGACAGGGATGAACACTGAAGCTTTCTTT. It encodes CASSSWTGMNTEAFF.